This TCR beta chain was sequenced in a study of human T cells and chemical hapten exposure. The wider study: Upper inner arm skin measuring approximately 2 cm by approximately 2 cm received 2% DPC for sensitization. Patches with 0.01% DPC went on the upper back, and the tests were read at 6 days. Broader study findings: Expanded TCR counts at PT1 were positively correlated with the patch test score. TCRs at high frequency, those above 1 in 1000, did not change with DPC sensitization.

This clonotype was found many times. Its antigen is currently unknown. Using its own MiXCR run on the RACE reads, TCRdb lists one record per CDR3 protein. The table records roughly 360,000 distinct CDR3 sequences, 4.8% of them present only once. Time point reported: patch test 1, 2 weeks after DPC sensitization. This sample's treatment: therapeutic diphenylcyclopropenone sensitization with weekly scalp DPC. The V segment lost 5 bases and the J segment 7 bases; nucleotides outside the gene matches: 4. The CDR3 totals 14 residues. Germline lookup yields CDR1 SGHTA and CDR2 FQGNSA. This chain links TRBV7-2 with TRBJ1-6; 8 bases match TRBD1. Source: whole blood, taken in connection with sensitization to the hapten diphenylcyclopropenone (DPC). The sequence came from a woman in her forties or fifties with alopecia areata. Some clones in this sample may be carry-over from other donors' samples. The CDR3 DNA follows: TGTGCCAGCAGCCCAGGGGGCGAAAATTCACCCCTCCACTTT. Translated: CASSPGGENSPLHF.